This T cell receptor (beta chain) was profiled in a study of shared clonotypes between healthy human individuals. The repertoire was sequenced with immunoSEQ multiplex PCR; TCRdb's copy has only in-frame clones and lacks some. The repertoire holds about 2 million clones, with roughly 96% as singletons. The CDR3 contains 19 residues. CD45RA+ naive and CD45RA-negative memory subsets were separated from CD4+ cells. The material sequenced was naive CD4+ T cells sorted from blood. Subset indicated: CD45RA+ positively selected. The clonotype was recovered from a man aged 18-30 years in good health. The genes are TRBV21-1 and TRBJ2-1; the D call TRBD2 from the table was never checked on the DNA. TRBV21-1 represents a pseudogene. CDR3 loop: CASSKRGKKRGKNRNEQFF. CDR3 DNA sequence: TGTGCCAGCAGCAAACGGGGAAAAAAGCGGGGCAAAAATCGGAATGAGCAGTTCTTC.